The 20 T cell receptor beta chains reported below all come from one sample, sequenced in a study of blood T cells in healthy people across ages. Next came a second PCR, run for about 6 to 11 cycles, which used a sample-barcoded 5' primer along with a J-beta primer mix. Using its own MiXCR run on the 5' RACE reads, TCRdb lists one record per CDR3 protein. The sample records about 970,000 distinct CDR3 sequences, roughly 51% being singletons. Input material: blood. These receptors were collected from a woman aged 55-75 years in good health.

Comments on this clonotype: Mismatch with germline at one junction end may stem from a read error. The CDR3 nucleotides are TGTGCCAGCAGTTACCGGCAGGGCAAAAACATACAGTACTTC. As protein: CASSYRQGKNIQYF. The genes are TRBV6-2 or TRBV6-3 and TRBJ2-4, with D maybe TRBD1 (5 bases). The CDR3 extends over 14 amino acids. Germline CDR1 MNHEY, CDR2 SVGEGT.

The gene calls are TRBV19 and TRBJ2-7, with 10 bases identical to TRBD2. This CDR3 is built from 18 residues. In germline, CDR1 is LNHDA, CDR2 SQIVND (reference sequence). V gave up 5 bases and J gave up 3 bases; unmatched junction bases: 16. The CDR3 region is CASSLASGGAGVVYEQYF. CDR3 nucleotide sequence: TGTGCCAGTAGTTTAGCCAGCGGGGGGGCCGGAGTGGTCTACGAGCAGTACTTC.

The chain recombines TRBV15 with TRBJ1-6, with unresolved D. This CDR3 comprises 16 residues. Trimming took off 5 bases at V and 5 bases at J, with 16 bases between the two ends. Germline CDR1 is LNHNV and CDR2 is YYDKDF (reference sequence). The CDR3 nucleotides are TGTGCCACCAGCCCTCGCGGGAGGGTCAATAATTCACCCCTCCACTTT. Residues: CATSPRGRVNNSPLHF.

This chain joins TRBV3-1 and TRBJ1-2, with a possible D match to TRBD1 (5 bases). The CDR3 is made up of 13 amino acids. V shed 4 bases and J shed 6 bases, with 12 bases lying between them. Germline V gene lookup returns CDR1 LGHDT and CDR2 YNNKEL (reference sequence). CDR3 nucleotides: TGTGCCAGCAGCCCCGCGGGGGTTCATGGCTACACCTTC. Its translation is CASSPAGVHGYTF.

As for this clonotype: An end of the junction differs from the germline gene, which may be a read error. This chain links TRBV11-2 with TRBJ2-5, with 10 bases lining up with TRBD2. TRBJ2-7 matches the DNA end more closely, so the J call is doubtful. The CDR3 totals 15 residues. The germline V gene encodes CDR1 SGHAT and CDR2 FQNNGV. The CDR3, as DNA: TGTGCCAGCAGCTCCCTGACTAGCGGGTCCTGCGAGCAGTACTTC. Encoded protein: CASSSLTSGSCEQYF.

The sample holds a few counts of this clonotype. The gene calls are TRBV28 and TRBJ2-3, with a possible D match to TRBD1 (6 bases). CDR1 is MDHEN and CDR2 is SYDVKM in the germline V gene. V shed 0 bases and J shed 6 bases, with 16 bases lying between them. CDR3 length: 16 amino acids. The CDR3 region is CASSLWTSGQSDTQYF. The CDR3, as DNA: TGTGCCAGCAGTTTATGGACCAGCGGACAGAGTGATACGCAGTATTTT.

The chain carries TRBV24-1 and TRBJ2-5; D gene ambiguous. V was pared by 7 bases and J by 2 bases, with 13 bases between. The CDR3 is 14 residues long. Germline V CDR1 and CDR2: KGHDR, SFDVKD. CDR3 sequence: CATSARMGQETQYF. The DNA for the CDR3 is TGTGCCACCAGCGCAAGAATGGGACAAGAGACCCAGTACTTC.

The DNA for the CDR3 is TGTGCCAGCAGCCCCCGGAAGGGGGCCTACGAGCAGTACTTC. This codes for CASSPRKGAYEQYF. The V call is TRBV12-3 or TRBV12-4, the J call TRBJ2-5; D might be TRBD1 (6 bases). The DNA end lines up better with TRBJ2-7; the J call may be wrong. This CDR3 spans 14 amino acids.

The chain carries TRBV4-2 and TRBJ2-2; 10 bases match TRBD1. The CDR3 spans 16 residues. Germline V gene sequence: CDR1 LGHNA, CDR2 YNFKEQ. Germline trimming cut 1 base from V and 6 bases from J; bases unmatched to any gene: 5. The CDR3 nucleotides read TGTGCCAGCAGCCAAGTCGACGGACAGGGGGCCGGGGAGCTGTTTTTT. Translating it yields CASSQVDGQGAGELFF.

The chain joins TRBV7-2 to TRBJ2-3, with 11 nucleotides matching TRBD2. The junction had 9 bases not matched to a gene; V was cut back by 7 bases and J by 3 bases. This CDR3 is 16 amino acids long. From germline, CDR1 is SGHTA and CDR2 FQGNSA. CDR3 bases: TGTGCCAGCAAGGCTGCTATAGCGGGAGGGACAGATACGCAGTATTTT. This encodes CASKAAIAGGTDTQYF.

The V gene is TRBV7-9, the J gene TRBJ1-5; D not certain. In germline, CDR1 is SEHNR, CDR2 FQNEAQ (reference sequence). Between the trimmed V and J ends, which lost 4 bases and 2 bases, there was a span of 9 bases. There are 14 residues in the CDR3. CDR3 amino acids: CASSSGLGNQPQHF. The CDR3 DNA reads TGTGCCAGCAGCTCTGGACTCGGCAATCAGCCCCAGCATTTT.

CDR3 coding DNA: TGTGCCAGCGGGGGGACTAGCGGGTTGCAGTACTTC. Translated: CASGGTSGLQYF. J is TRBJ2-4 and V is TRBV12-3 or TRBV12-4, with 12 nucleotides matching TRBD2. J was trimmed by 13 bases and V by 8 bases; bases with no gene match: 6. The CDR3 is 12 amino acids.

V usage is TRBV29-1 and J usage is TRBJ2-1; tentatively, D is TRBD1 or TRBD2 (5 bases each). This CDR3 spans 13 amino acids. Germline assignment: CDR1 SQVTM and CDR2 ANQGSEA. Trimming pared 7 bases from V and 6 bases from J, leaving 16 bases between. In DNA form, the CDR3 reads TGCAGCGGACTACGGGACCGTCCCAATGAGCAGTTCTTC. Amino acids: CSGLRDRPNEQFF.

The CDR3 region is CSARAGGIEQYF. CDR3 nucleotides: TGCAGTGCCAGGGCGGGCGGGATTGAGCAGTACTTC. This chain uses TRBV20-1 with TRBJ2-1, with a tentative D call TRBD2 (6 bases). TRBJ2-7 explains the end of the DNA better; the J call may be wrong. Germline V gives CDR1 DFQATT, CDR2 SNEGSKA (reference sequence). CDR3 size: 12 residues.

This clonotype occurred a few times. This chain joins TRBV4-1 and TRBJ2-1; 12 bases align to TRBD1. The CDR3 covers 16 residues. Germline assignment: CDR1 MGHRA and CDR2 YSYEKL. V was pared by 4 bases and J by 6 bases, with 7 bases of the junction left unmatched. CDR3 DNA: TGCGCCAGCAGCCCAACCCCGGGACAGGGGGCCAATGAGCAGTTCTTC. It specifies CASSPTPGQGANEQFF.

The chain joins TRBV6-6 to TRBJ1-2, with no clear D. V was cut by 7 bases and J by 1 base, with 7 bases left in between. This CDR3 has 12 amino acids. CDR1 is MNHNY, CDR2 SVGAGI, per germline (reference sequence). The CDR3 coding sequence is TGTGCCAGCAAGAAAGTTAACTATGGCTACACCTTC. It specifies CASKKVNYGYTF.

Ten or more counts support this clonotype. This chain connects TRBV11-2 to TRBJ2-7; TRBD2 agrees at 7 bases. Germline values: CDR1 SGHAT, CDR2 FQNNGV. This CDR3 contains 15 residues. Unmatched junction bases numbered 10, after V lost 5 bases and J lost 3 bases. The DNA for the CDR3 is TGTGCCAGCAGCCCCGTTGCTGGGGGGGACTACGAGCAGTACTTC. Translated: CASSPVAGGDYEQYF.

This clonotype was detected only a few times. The chain links TRBV20-1 to TRBJ2-3; D tentatively reads TRBD1 or TRBD2 (5 bases each). Germline assignment: CDR1 DFQATT and CDR2 SNEGSKA (reference sequence). Trimming took 0 bases from V and 7 from J, leaving 17 bases between them. This CDR3 spans 15 amino acids. Here the CDR3 reads CSARDFSGPGNTQYF. The CDR3 DNA sequence: TGCAGTGCTAGAGATTTCTCGGGACCGGGGAATACGCAGTATTTT.

In nucleotides, the CDR3 is TGTGCCAGCAGTCCTGACAGCCACCTTGAAGCTTTCTTT. Translated, it gives CASSPDSHLEAFF. The chain couples TRBV7-2 to TRBJ1-1, with TRBD1 as a possible D gene (5 bases). The germline gives CDR1 SGHTA, CDR2 FQGNSA. V was trimmed by 6 bases and J by 7 bases, leaving 15 bases between them. The CDR3 consists of 13 residues.

The chain carries TRBV20-1 and TRBJ2-1, with D tentatively TRBD2 (5 bases). Germline CDR1 and CDR2: DFQATT and SNEGSKA (reference sequence). The CDR3 loop spans 15 amino acids. Trimming stripped 3 bases from V and 9 bases from J, with 21 bases between. CDR3 loop: CSASRSLAGGGEQFF. The CDR3 coding sequence is TGCAGTGCTAGTCGGTCCCTAGCTGGTGGAGGTGAGCAGTTCTTC.